This T cell receptor (beta chain) was documented in a study of blood T cell repertoires in COVID-19. Across the whole study: T cells, B-cell-depleted T cells, or PBMCs provided the cDNA or gDNA that served as material.

Source study methods: Researchers report that nucleated cell counts were estimated from reference gene primer amplification. The data were produced by immunoSEQ multiplex PCR, yet TCRdb's version contains in-frame clones alone and is incomplete. The V and J calls and clone size were taken over from that table, and D and trimming were inferred from the DNA. The data contain about 100,000 clones, about 88% of them singletons. The V gene's germline CDR1 is MNHEY and CDR2 SVGAGI. The CDR3 covers 14 residues. Trimming took off 4 bases at V and 6 bases at J, with 14 bases between the two ends. The clonotype was recovered from a human donor in a cohort sampled during active COVID-19. The sample comprised peripheral blood. V usage is TRBV6-5 and J usage is TRBJ2-3, with D perhaps matching TRBD1 (6 bases). CDR3 DNA sequence: TGTGCCAGCAGTTGGACAGTCTTCGGGGATACGCAGTATTTT. The encoded protein is CASSWTVFGDTQYF.